This TCR beta chain was profiled in a study of blood T cell repertoires in COVID-19. Sequenced by immunoSEQ multiplex PCR; TCRdb stores in-frame clones only, minus some. Counted here are 150,000 to 200,000 clones, around 85% occurring once; the ten biggest clones make up roughly 1.2%. The V end was cut by 3 bases, the J end by 6 bases, with 12 bases between. The CDR3 totals 14 residues. CDR1 and CDR2 (germline): SGHTA, FQGNSA. Sequencing used peripheral blood. The chain carries TRBV7-2 and TRBJ2-1; no clear D. The sequence derives from a man in his 60s who had recovered from COVID-19. The CDR3 nucleotides are TGTGCCAGCAGCTTGGGCCACCTTGGCAATGAGCAGTTCTTC. Its translation is CASSLGHLGNEQFF.